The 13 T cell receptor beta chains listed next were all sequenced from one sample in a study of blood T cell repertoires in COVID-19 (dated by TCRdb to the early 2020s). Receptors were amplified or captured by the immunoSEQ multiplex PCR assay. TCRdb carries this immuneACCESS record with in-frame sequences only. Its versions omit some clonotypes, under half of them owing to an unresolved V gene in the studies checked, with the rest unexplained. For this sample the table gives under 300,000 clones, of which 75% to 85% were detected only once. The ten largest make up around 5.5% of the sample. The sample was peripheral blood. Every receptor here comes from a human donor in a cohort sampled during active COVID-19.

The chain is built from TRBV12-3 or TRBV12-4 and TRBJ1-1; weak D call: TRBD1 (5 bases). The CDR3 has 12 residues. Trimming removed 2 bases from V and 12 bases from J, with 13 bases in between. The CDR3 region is CASSLSRVRTFF. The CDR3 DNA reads TGTGCCAGCAGTTTATCCAGGGTGAGAACTTTCTTT.

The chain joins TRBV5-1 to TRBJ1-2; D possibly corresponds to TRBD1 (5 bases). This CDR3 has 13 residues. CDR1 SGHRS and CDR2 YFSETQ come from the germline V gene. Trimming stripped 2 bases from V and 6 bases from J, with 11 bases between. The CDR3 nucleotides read TGCGCCAGCAGCTTCCCCGGGGGGAATGGCTACACCTTC. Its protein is CASSFPGGNGYTF.

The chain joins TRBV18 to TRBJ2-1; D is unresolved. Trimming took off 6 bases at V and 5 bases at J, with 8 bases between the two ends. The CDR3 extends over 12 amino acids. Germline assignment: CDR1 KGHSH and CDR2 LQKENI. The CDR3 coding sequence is TGTGCCAGCTCTCCTTCCCACAATGAGCAGTTCTTC. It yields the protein CASSPSHNEQFF. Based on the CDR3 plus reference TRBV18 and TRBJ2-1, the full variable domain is NAGVMQNPRHLVRRRGQEARLRCSPMKGHSHVYWYRQLPEEGLKFMVYLQKENIIDESGMPKERFSAEFPKEGPSILRIQQVVRGDSAAYFCASSPSHNEQFFGPGTRLTVL.

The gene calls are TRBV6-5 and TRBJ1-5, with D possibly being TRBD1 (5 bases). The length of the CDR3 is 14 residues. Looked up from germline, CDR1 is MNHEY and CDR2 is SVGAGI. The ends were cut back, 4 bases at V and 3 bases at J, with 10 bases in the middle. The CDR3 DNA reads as TGTGCCAGCAGTTCGGGGGTTGACAATCAGCCCCAGCATTTT. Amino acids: CASSSGVDNQPQHF.

The chain's CDR3 is CASSPDTSSYNEQFF. The DNA for the CDR3 is TGTGCCAGCAGCCCGGACACGAGCTCCTACAATGAGCAGTTCTTC. The V and J genes are TRBV11-3 and TRBJ2-1; maybe TRBD1 (5 bases). Germline lookup yields CDR1 SGHNT and CDR2 YENEEA. The V end lost 5 bases, the J end lost 0 bases, and 11 bases lay between the germline ends. This CDR3 region has 15 residues.

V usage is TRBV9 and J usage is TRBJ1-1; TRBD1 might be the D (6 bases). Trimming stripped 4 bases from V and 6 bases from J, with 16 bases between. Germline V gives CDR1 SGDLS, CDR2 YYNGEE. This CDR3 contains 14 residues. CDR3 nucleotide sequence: TGTGCCAGCAGCCCCCACAGGGATCTGGCTGAAGCTTTCTTT. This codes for CASSPHRDLAEAFF.

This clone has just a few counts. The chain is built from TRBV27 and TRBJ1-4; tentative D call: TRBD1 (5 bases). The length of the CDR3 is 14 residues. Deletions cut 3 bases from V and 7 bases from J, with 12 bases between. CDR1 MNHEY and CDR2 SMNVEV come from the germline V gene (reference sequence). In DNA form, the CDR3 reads TGTGCCAGCAGTTTTGGGGGGAGGAGTGAAAAACTGTTTTTT. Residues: CASSFGGRSEKLFF.

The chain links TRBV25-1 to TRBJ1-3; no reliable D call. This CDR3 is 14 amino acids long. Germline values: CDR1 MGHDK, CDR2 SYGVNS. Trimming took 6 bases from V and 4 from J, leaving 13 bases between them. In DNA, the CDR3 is TGTGCCAGCAGCTATCCAGCGCGCGGAAACACCATATATTTT. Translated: CASSYPARGNTIYF.

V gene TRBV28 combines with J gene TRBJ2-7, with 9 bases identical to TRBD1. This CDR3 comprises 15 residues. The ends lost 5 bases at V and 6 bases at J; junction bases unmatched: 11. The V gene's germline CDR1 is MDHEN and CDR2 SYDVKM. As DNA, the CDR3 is TGTGCCAGCAGTCCCGCCGGGACAGGGCTCCCCGAGCAGTACTTC. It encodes CASSPAGTGLPEQYF.

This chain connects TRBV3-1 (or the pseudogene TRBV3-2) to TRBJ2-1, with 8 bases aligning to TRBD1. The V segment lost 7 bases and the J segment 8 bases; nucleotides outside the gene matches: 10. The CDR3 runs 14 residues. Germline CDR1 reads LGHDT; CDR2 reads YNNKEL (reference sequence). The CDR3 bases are TGTGCCAGCAACGGGCAGGGGGCGTTCTATGAGCAGTTCTTC. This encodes CASNGQGAFYEQFF.

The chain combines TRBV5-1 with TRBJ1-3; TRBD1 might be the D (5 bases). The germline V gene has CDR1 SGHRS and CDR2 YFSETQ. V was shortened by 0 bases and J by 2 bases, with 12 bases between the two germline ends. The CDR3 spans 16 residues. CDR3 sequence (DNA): TGCGCCAGCAGCTTGGAGGTCAGACAGACTGGAAACACCATATATTTT. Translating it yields CASSLEVRQTGNTIYF.

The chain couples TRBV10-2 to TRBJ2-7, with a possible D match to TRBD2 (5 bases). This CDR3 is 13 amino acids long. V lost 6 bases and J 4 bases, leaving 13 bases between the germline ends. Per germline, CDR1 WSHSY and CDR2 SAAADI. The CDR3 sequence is CASRYEGSYEQYF. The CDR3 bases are TGCGCCAGCAGATACGAGGGCTCATACGAGCAGTACTTC.

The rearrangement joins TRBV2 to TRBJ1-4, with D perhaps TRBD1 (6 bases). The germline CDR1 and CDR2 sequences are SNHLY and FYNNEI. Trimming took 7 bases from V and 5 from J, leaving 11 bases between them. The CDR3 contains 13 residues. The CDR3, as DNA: TGTGCCAGCAACGAAGACAGGAATGAAAAACTGTTTTTT. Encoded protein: CASNEDRNEKLFF.